Presented here are 29 T cell receptor beta chains from one specimen sequenced in a study of OX40 agonist ivuxolimab in advanced cancers. Libraries came from the immunoSEQ multiplex PCR assay. TCRdb obtained this table from immuneACCESS and retained in-frame rearrangements with V and J assigned. These tables miss some clones; where compared with another copy, unresolved V genes account for less than half of the shortfall, and the remainder is unexplained. Present in this sample are 68,000 or so clones, nearly 85% of which were seen just once. 11% of the sample goes to the ten largest clones. Sequences were derived from CD4+ or CD8+ T cells sorted from blood, sampled in a trial of the OX40 agonist ivuxolimab. The receptors were sampled from an adult with an advanced solid tumor such as melanoma, head and neck, liver or kidney cancer.

V is TRBV20-1 and J is TRBJ1-1, with D unclear. V was pared by 6 bases and J by 7 bases, with 12 bases between. Germline CDR1 DFQATT, CDR2 SNEGSKA (reference sequence). The CDR3 is 11 residues long. CDR3 nucleotide sequence: TGCAGTGCCAATGACGGGGTTGAAGCTTTCTTT. It codes for CSANDGVEAFF.

V gene TRBV19 combines with J gene TRBJ2-7; a weak D match, TRBD2 (5 bases). From germline, CDR1 is LNHDA and CDR2 SQIVND (reference sequence). The CDR3 has 13 amino acids. Trimming cost V 5 bases and J 2 bases, with 10 bases left between them. DNA of the CDR3: TGTGCCAGTAGTGGGTACGGGACCTACGAGCAGTACTTC. This sequence encodes CASSGYGTYEQYF. Combining the CDR3 with reference TRBV19 and TRBJ2-7 gives the whole variable domain DGGITQSPKYLFRKEGQNVTLSCEQNLNHDAMYWYRQDPGQGLRLIYYSQIVNDFQKGDIAEGYSVSREKKESFPLTVTSAQKNPTAFYLCASSGYGTYEQYFGPGTRLTVT.

The CDR3: CATSTGRRNTEAFF. The CDR3 region has the DNA TGTGCCACCAGCACAGGCAGGAGAAACACTGAAGCTTTCTTT. The chain has TRBV15 and TRBJ1-1; no clear D. The V gene's germline CDR1 is LNHNV and CDR2 YYDKDF (reference sequence). V shed 4 bases and J shed 2 bases, with 11 bases lying between them. The CDR3 totals 14 residues.

This clone was counted between two and nine times. This rearrangement joins TRBV15 to TRBJ2-1; 13 bases match TRBD2. Losses at the gene ends were 3 bases for V and 1 base for J; bases not matched to a gene: 9. The CDR3 runs 19 residues. Looked up from germline, CDR1 is LNHNV and CDR2 is YYDKDF (reference sequence). The CDR3 DNA is TGTGCCACCAGCAGGGGCCAGACTAGCGGGAGGCTGTCCTACAATGAGCAGTTCTTC. Translated: CATSRGQTSGRLSYNEQFF.

The sample holds a few counts of this clone. The genes are TRBV9 and TRBJ2-3; D is ambiguous. The CDR3 loop spans 14 amino acids. Germline V lookup: CDR1 SGDLS, CDR2 YYNGEE. V lost 0 bases, J lost 4 bases, and 9 bases lay in between. The CDR3 loop is CASSVGVASDTQYF. CDR3 bases: TGTGCCAGCAGCGTAGGGGTAGCATCAGATACGCAGTATTTT.

The genes are TRBV4-1 and TRBJ2-7; no clear D. Trimming left V 7 bases short and J 3 bases short, with 4 bases between. This CDR3 contains 10 residues. Germline CDR1 MGHRA, CDR2 YSYEKL. CDR3: CASTDYEQYF. For the CDR3, the DNA is TGCGCCAGCACCGACTACGAGCAGTACTTC.

The rearrangement joins TRBV6-6 to TRBJ2-1; maybe TRBD2 (6 bases). Trimming shortened V by 0 bases and J by 7 bases, and 16 bases separated the two germline ends. The CDR3 sequence is 16 residues long. From germline, CDR1 is MNHNY and CDR2 SVGAGI (reference sequence). CDR3: CASSYSAGPLLNEQFF. The CDR3 DNA sequence: TGTGCCAGCAGTTACTCGGCGGGGCCCCTTTTGAATGAGCAGTTCTTC.

This clone has only a few counts. The chain couples TRBV7-9 to TRBJ2-1; no reliable D call. With 0 bases removed from V and 5 bases from J, the gap between germline ends came to 5 bases. Germline assignment: CDR1 SEHNR and CDR2 FQNEAQ (reference sequence). The CDR3 is made up of 13 amino acids. CDR3 sequence: CASSLAVDNEQFF. The CDR3 nucleotides are TGTGCCAGCAGCTTAGCTGTTGACAATGAGCAGTTCTTC.

This clone was detected ten times or more. This chain links TRBV5-1 with TRBJ2-2; no reliable D call. Germline CDR1 SGHRS, CDR2 YFSETQ. V was clipped by 4 bases and J by 4 bases, with 11 bases between them. The CDR3 length is 14 residues. The CDR3 spells CASSAAVGTGELFF. The CDR3 nucleotides read TGCGCCAGCAGCGCCGCCGTAGGCACCGGGGAGCTGTTTTTT. Full variable domain (missing parts from reference TRBV5-1 and TRBJ2-2): KAGVTQTPRYLIKTRGQQVTLSCSPISGHRSVSWYQQTPGQGLQFLFEYFSETQRNKGNFPGRFSGRQFSNSRSEMNVSTLELGDSALYLCASSAAVGTGELFFGEGSRLTVL.

This clone was seen only a few times. The chain has TRBV5-4 and TRBJ2-7, with a tentative D call TRBD1 (6 bases). V shed 3 bases and J shed 2 bases, with 21 bases lying between them. Germline V gene sequence: CDR1 SGHNT, CDR2 YYREEE (reference sequence). The CDR3 runs 17 residues. The CDR3 protein is CASSSGPVVGQTYEQYF. The CDR3 nucleotides are TGTGCCAGCAGCTCGGGACCCGTGGTGGGACAAACCTACGAGCAGTACTTC.

The rearrangement uses TRBV2 and TRBJ2-7, with a weak D call TRBD1 (5 bases). The germline gives CDR1 SNHLY, CDR2 FYNNEI. V was cut by 2 bases and J by 3 bases, with 11 bases left in between. There are 14 residues in the CDR3. The CDR3 protein is CASSETQDSYEQYV. The CDR3 nucleotides are TGTGCCAGCAGTGAAACCCAAGACAGCTACGAGCAGTACGTC.

J is TRBJ2-1 and V is TRBV6-5; D call uncertain. CDR1 and CDR2 from the germline V gene are MNHEY and SVGAGI. Trimming took off 4 bases at V and 4 bases at J, with 8 bases between the two ends. This CDR3 comprises 13 residues. The CDR3 loop is CASSLKGYNEQFF. CDR3 in DNA: TGTGCCAGCAGTTTGAAGGGATACAATGAGCAGTTCTTC.

This chain joins TRBV6-1 and TRBJ2-7; 8 nucleotides line up with TRBD1. V shed 2 bases and J 3 bases; nucleotides not matched to a gene: 3. Germline-derived CDR1 and CDR2 are MNHNS and SASEGT. This CDR3 spans 14 amino acids. The DNA of the CDR3 is TGTGCCAGCAGTGAATGGGGACAGGACTACGAGCAGTACGTC. Amino acid sequence: CASSEWGQDYEQYV.

This sequence joins TRBV30 and TRBJ2-5; D remains ambiguous. This CDR3 spans 13 amino acids. V dropped 1 base and J dropped 3 bases, with 9 bases sitting between them. The V gene's germline CDR1 is GTSNPN and CDR2 SVGIG (reference sequence). DNA for the CDR3: TGTGCCTGGAGTGAGATTAGTGAAGAGACCCAGTACTTC. It specifies CAWSEISEETQYF.

The CDR3 bases are TGCAGCGTTGGTCCGGGAGGGCCAATGAATGAGCAGTTCTTC. This encodes CSVGPGGPMNEQFF. This rearrangement joins TRBV29-1 to TRBJ2-1, with 8 nucleotides matching TRBD2. Germline V gives CDR1 SQVTM, CDR2 ANQGSEA. This CDR3 is 14 amino acids long. V was clipped by 4 bases and J by 7 bases; unmatched bases: 9.

This clone appeared once. This sequence joins TRBV6-5 and TRBJ2-1, with no clear D. Looked up from germline, CDR1 is MNHEY and CDR2 is SVGAGI. V was pared by 0 bases and J by 4 bases, with 13 bases between. CDR3 length: 16 amino acids. As DNA, the CDR3 is TGTGCCAGCAGTTACTCGGCTAGATTTCAATACAATGAGCAGTTCTTC. It codes for CASSYSARFQYNEQFF.

The genes are TRBV7-8 and TRBJ2-6; no clear D gene. The V gene lost 5 bases and the J gene lost 0 bases, with 14 bases spanning the gap. The V gene's germline CDR1 is SGHVS and CDR2 FQNEAQ. CDR3 size: 17 residues. This CDR3 reads CASSLILWSSGANVLTF. CDR3 nucleotides: TGTGCCAGCAGCCTAATACTCTGGAGCTCTGGGGCCAACGTCCTGACTTTC.

The gene calls are TRBV6-5 and TRBJ2-1; D ambiguous. There are 16 residues in the CDR3. The germline V gene encodes CDR1 MNHEY and CDR2 SVGAGI. V shed 0 bases and J shed 0 bases, with 9 bases lying between them. CDR3 residues: CASSYSDRSSYNEQFF. CDR3 DNA sequence: TGTGCCAGCAGTTACTCGGACCGGAGCTCCTACAATGAGCAGTTCTTC.

V usage is TRBV7-2 and J usage is TRBJ2-2, with TRBD2 matching over 11 bases. After removal of 5 bases from V and 6 bases from J, the junction contained 5 bases not matched to a gene. This CDR3 region has 15 residues. Germline values: CDR1 SGHTA, CDR2 FQGNSA. CDR3 in DNA: TGTGCCAGCAGCCTAAGGACTAGCGGGTCCGGGGAGCTGTTTTTT. This sequence encodes CASSLRTSGSGELFF.

The chain has TRBV9 and TRBJ2-3; D unclear. This CDR3 is built from 15 residues. Per the germline V gene, CDR1 is SGDLS and CDR2 is YYNGEE. Trimming left V 0 bases short and J 4 bases short, with 12 bases between. This CDR3 is CASSVDWAQSDTQYF. The CDR3 bases are TGTGCCAGCAGCGTAGATTGGGCCCAGTCAGATACGCAGTATTTT. Full variable domain (rest looked up from reference TRBV9 and TRBJ2-3): DSGVTQTPKHLITATGQRVTLRCSPRSGDLSVYWYQQSLDQGLQFLIQYYNGEERAKGNILERFSAQQFPDLHSELNLSSLELGDSALYFCASSVDWAQSDTQYFGPGTRLTVL.

As concerns this clone: Different DNA sequences within this sample yield the same CDR3. The chain carries TRBV7-8 and TRBJ1-1; TRBD1 might be the D (6 bases). Germline V gene sequence: CDR1 SGHVS, CDR2 FQNEAQ. There are 14 residues in the CDR3. V was pared by 1 base and J by 2 bases, with 8 bases between. The CDR3 loop reads CASSLGRGNTEAFF. The DNA for the CDR3 is TGTGCCAGCAGCTTAGGCAGGGGAAACACTGAAGCTTTCTTT.

J is TRBJ2-3 and V is TRBV2; D gene ambiguous. Trimming removed 8 bases at V and 6 bases at J, with 9 bases between. The germline gives CDR1 SNHLY, CDR2 FYNNEI. This CDR3 has 11 residues. The DNA for the CDR3 is TGTGCCAGCTCTCCGGCGGATACGCAGTATTTT. Amino acids: CASSPADTQYF.

This clone was observed a handful of times. This sequence joins TRBV5-1 and TRBJ2-1; 7 bases are shared with TRBD2. V lost 4 bases to trimming and J lost 0 bases; unmatched junction nucleotides: 7. This CDR3 contains 16 residues. The germline CDR1 and CDR2 sequences are SGHRS and YFSETQ. CDR3: CASSRSGLSSYNEQFF. The CDR3 DNA is TGCGCCAGCAGCCGTAGCGGGTTGAGCTCCTACAATGAGCAGTTCTTC.

The V call is TRBV7-6, the J call TRBJ2-1; a weak D match, TRBD1 (6 bases). In germline, CDR1 is SGHVS, CDR2 FNYEAQ. This CDR3 has 14 residues. Trimming shortened V by 1 base and J by 7 bases, and 11 bases separated the two germline ends. CDR3 loop: CASSLEGRGNEQFF. The CDR3, as DNA: TGTGCCAGCAGCTTAGAGGGCAGGGGTAATGAGCAGTTCTTC.

The chain employs TRBV27 and TRBJ1-3, with D unresolved. Germline CDR1 reads MNHEY; CDR2 reads SMNVEV (reference sequence). V was cut by 0 bases and J by 0 bases, with 9 bases left in between. This CDR3 is 16 amino acids long. The CDR3 DNA is TGTGCCAGCAGTTTATCGGGTCCCCACTCTGGAAACACCATATATTTT. It codes for CASSLSGPHSGNTIYF.

The chain is built from TRBV27 and TRBJ2-3; 13 bases fit TRBD2. The germline gives CDR1 MNHEY, CDR2 SMNVEV (reference sequence). The J segment lost 8 bases and the V segment lost 3 bases, leaving 8 bases of the junction unmatched. The length of the CDR3 is 16 residues. CDR3 residues: CASSLTSGGLRGTQYF. CDR3 in DNA: TGTGCCAGCAGTTTGACTAGCGGGGGGTTAAGGGGTACGCAGTATTTT.

The chain recombines TRBV27 with TRBJ2-1; no clear D gene. Germline V gene sequence: CDR1 MNHEY, CDR2 SMNVEV (reference sequence). The V and J ends lost 2 bases and 4 bases respectively, with 9 bases between them. The CDR3 is 14 residues long. The CDR3 region is CASSLGFPYNEQFF. CDR3 in DNA: TGTGCCAGCAGTTTAGGATTTCCGTACAATGAGCAGTTCTTC.

The rearrangement links TRBV28 to TRBJ2-1; 9 nucleotides agree with TRBD2. Germline loops: CDR1 MDHEN, CDR2 SYDVKM. After removal of 6 bases from V and 9 bases from J, the junction contained 12 bases not matched to a gene. This CDR3 is 15 amino acids long. In DNA, the CDR3 is TGTGCCAGCAGGCCGGGTGGCGGGAGGGCTGTTGAGCAGTTCTTC. Amino acids: CASRPGGGRAVEQFF.

V is TRBV30 and J is TRBJ2-3, with 11 positions matching TRBD2. Germline V CDR1 and CDR2: GTSNPN, SVGIG (reference sequence). Trimming at V came to 2 bases and at J to 4 bases, leaving 5 bases not matched to a gene. The CDR3 sequence is 15 residues long. In nucleotides, the CDR3 is TGTGCCTGGAGTTCTAGCGGGGGGAGGTCAGATACGCAGTATTTT. This gives the protein CAWSSSGGRSDTQYF.